This T cell receptor (beta chain) was obtained from a study of cytomegalovirus exposure and HLA in healthy donors. Study observations and caveats: What a later analysis reportedly showed was that an Asian-associated ancestry cluster had fewer N-insertions than the roughly 670-donor mean. Per a later analysis, approximately 16,000 TCR beta sequences showed association with HLA alleles at 0.05 false discovery rate. Follow-up analysis later connected one missense variant in DCLRE1C with trimming of TCR beta V- and J-genes.

CDR3 length equals 15 residues. The V segment lost 0 bases and the J segment 5 bases; nucleotides outside the gene matches: 7. Germline V gives CDR1 SGHRS, CDR2 YFSETQ. Nominally healthy donors provided the samples, though records likely missed some immune exposures. Remarks on this clone: As yet, its antigen is unknown. Other nucleotide sequences from this sample produce the same CDR3.

PCR used 60 Vbeta primers and 13 Jbeta primers. Here immunoSEQ multiplex PCR was the method, and the copy in TCRdb shows in-frame clones only, minus some. The sample contains over 110,000 clones, roughly four fifths of which appear only once. The sequence came from a woman between 35 and 50 years old in good health and CMV-seronegative. Material: PBMCs. The chain combines TRBV5-1 with TRBJ2-7; 8 bases fit TRBD1. The CDR3 is CASSLAGRGQDEQYF. The CDR3 DNA reads TGCGCCAGCAGCTTGGCGGGCAGGGGGCAGGACGAGCAGTACTTC.